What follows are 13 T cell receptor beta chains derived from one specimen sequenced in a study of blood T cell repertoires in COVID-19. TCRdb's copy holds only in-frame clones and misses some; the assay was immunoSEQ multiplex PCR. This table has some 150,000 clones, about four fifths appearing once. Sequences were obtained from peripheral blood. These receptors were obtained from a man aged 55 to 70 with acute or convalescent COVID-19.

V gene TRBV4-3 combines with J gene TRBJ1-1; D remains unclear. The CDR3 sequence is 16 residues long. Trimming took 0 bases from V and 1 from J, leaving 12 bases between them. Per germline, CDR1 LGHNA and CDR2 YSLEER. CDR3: CASSQDWQARNTEAFF. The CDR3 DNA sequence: TGCGCCAGCAGCCAAGATTGGCAGGCCCGGAACACTGAAGCTTTCTTT.

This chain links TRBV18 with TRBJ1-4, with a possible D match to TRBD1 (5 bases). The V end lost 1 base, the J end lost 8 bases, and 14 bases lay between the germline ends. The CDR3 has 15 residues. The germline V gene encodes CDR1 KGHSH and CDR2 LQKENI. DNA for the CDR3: TGTGCCAGCTCACCACAAACAGGAGTTACCGAAAAACTGTTTTTT. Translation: CASSPQTGVTEKLFF.

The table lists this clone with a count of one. In nucleotides, the CDR3 is TGTGCCAGCAGTCCAGGGGTGGATGAGCAGTTCTTC. Translation: CASSPGVDEQFF. This chain joins TRBV11-2 and TRBJ2-1, with TRBD1 as a possible D gene (6 bases). Looked up from germline, CDR1 is SGHAT and CDR2 is FQNNGV. The CDR3 loop spans 12 amino acids. Trimming pared 6 bases from V and 8 bases from J, leaving 11 bases between.

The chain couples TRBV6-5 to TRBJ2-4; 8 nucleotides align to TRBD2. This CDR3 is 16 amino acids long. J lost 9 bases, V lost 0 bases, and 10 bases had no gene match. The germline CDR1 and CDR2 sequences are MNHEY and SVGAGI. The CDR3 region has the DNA TGTGCCAGCAGTTACTCAACCGGGGTCCGGGGGGGCATTCAGTACTTC. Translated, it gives CASSYSTGVRGGIQYF.

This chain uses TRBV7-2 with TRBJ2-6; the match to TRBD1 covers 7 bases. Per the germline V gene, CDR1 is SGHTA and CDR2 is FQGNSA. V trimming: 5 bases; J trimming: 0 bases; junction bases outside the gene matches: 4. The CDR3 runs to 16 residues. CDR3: CASSKTGSSGANVLTF. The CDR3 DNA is TGTGCCAGCAGCAAGACAGGGAGCTCTGGGGCCAACGTCCTGACTTTC. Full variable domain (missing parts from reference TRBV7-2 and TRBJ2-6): GAGVSQSPSNKVTEKGKDVELRCDPISGHTALYWYRQSLGQGLEFLIYFQGNSAPDKSGLPSDRFSAERTGGSVSTLTIQRTQQEDSAVYLCASSKTGSSGANVLTFGAGSRLTVL.

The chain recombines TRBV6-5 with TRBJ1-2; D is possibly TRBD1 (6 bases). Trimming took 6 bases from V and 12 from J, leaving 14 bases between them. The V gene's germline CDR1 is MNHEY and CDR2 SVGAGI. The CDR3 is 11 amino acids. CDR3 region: CASRKTGRDTF. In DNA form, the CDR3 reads TGTGCCAGCAGGAAAACAGGGAGAGACACCTTC.

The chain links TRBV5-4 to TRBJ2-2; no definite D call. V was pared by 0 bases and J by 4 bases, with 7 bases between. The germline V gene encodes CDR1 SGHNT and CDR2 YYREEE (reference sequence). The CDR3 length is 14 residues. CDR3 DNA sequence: TGTGCCAGCAGCTTGGAGACTTCCACCGGGGAGCTGTTTTTT. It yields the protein CASSLETSTGELFF. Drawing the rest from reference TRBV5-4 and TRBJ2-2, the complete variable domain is ETGVTQSPTHLIKTRGQQVTLRCSSQSGHNTVSWYQQALGQGPQFIFQYYREEENGRGNFPPRFSGLQFPNYSSELNVNALELDDSALYLCASSLETSTGELFFGEGSRLTVL.

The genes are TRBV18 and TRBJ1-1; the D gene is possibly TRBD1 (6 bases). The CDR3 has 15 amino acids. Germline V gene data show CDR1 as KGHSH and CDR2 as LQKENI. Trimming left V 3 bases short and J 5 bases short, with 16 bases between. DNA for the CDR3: TGTGCCAGCTCACCGTCCCGGGACACCGTTACTGAAGCTTTCTTT. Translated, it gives CASSPSRDTVTEAFF.

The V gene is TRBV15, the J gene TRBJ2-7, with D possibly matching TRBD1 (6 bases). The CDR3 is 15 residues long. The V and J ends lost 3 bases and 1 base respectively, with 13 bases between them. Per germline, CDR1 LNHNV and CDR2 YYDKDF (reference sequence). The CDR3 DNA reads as TGTGCCACCAGCAGGCCTACAGGGATATCCTACGAGCAGTACTTC. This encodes CATSRPTGISYEQYF. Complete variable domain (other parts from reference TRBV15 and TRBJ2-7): DAMVIQNPRYQVTQFGKPVTLSCSQTLNHNVMYWYQQKSSQAPKLLFHYYDKDFNNEADTPDNFQSRRPNTSFCFLDIRSPGLGDTAMYLCATSRPTGISYEQYFGPGTRLTVT.

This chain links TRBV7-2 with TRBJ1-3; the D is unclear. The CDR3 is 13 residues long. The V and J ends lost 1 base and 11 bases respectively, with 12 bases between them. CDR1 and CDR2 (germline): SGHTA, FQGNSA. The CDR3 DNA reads TGTGCCAGCAGCTTAGACCCGATATCAGCCATATATTTT. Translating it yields CASSLDPISAIYF.

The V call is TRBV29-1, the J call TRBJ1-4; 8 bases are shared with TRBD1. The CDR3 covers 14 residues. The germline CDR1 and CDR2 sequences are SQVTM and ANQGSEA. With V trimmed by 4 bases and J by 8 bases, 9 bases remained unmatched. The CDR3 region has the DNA TGCAGCGTTGCTCCAGGGGGCAGGGGGGAAAAACTGTTTTTT. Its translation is CSVAPGGRGEKLFF.

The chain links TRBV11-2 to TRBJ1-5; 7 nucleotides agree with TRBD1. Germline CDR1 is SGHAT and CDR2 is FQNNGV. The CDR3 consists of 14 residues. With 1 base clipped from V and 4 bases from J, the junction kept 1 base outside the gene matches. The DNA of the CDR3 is TGTGCCAGCAGCTTAGGACAGGGAAATCAGCCCCAGCATTTT. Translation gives CASSLGQGNQPQHF.

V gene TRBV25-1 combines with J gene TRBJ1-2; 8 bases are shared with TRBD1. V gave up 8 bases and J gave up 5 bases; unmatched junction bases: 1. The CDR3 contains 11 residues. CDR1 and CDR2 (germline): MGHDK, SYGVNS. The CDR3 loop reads CASGQGYGYTF. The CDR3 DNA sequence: TGTGCCAGCGGACAGGGATATGGCTACACCTTC.